This is a list of T cell receptor beta chains from one sample in a study of T-cell memory formation after mild COVID-19. TCRdb processed the 5' RACE reads anew with MiXCR; each CDR3 protein has one entry. There are fewer than 250,000 distinct CDR3 sequences in the sample; 8% to 11% occur only once, and approximately 2.8% lies in the top ten. The sequenced material came from PBMCs or a T cell subset sorted from them (not recorded which). The receptors shown here come from a man younger than 30 who had mild COVID-19 (a few samples of this study predate the infection). Cell type and time point are not known. The conserved cysteine and the conserved F or W are not part of the CDR3 here. A D gene is named only where the DNA matches it firmly. A clone size is listed for some rows: how often the clone was seen (once, few, many), or a class if it is expanded.

D	J	V	size	CDR3
.	TRBJ2-7	TRBV18	.	ASSRSRGPFDEQY
TRBD1	TRBJ1-2	TRBV18	.	ASSPSAGGNGYT
.	TRBJ1-4	TRBV6-6	few	ASRLGQMNEKLF
.	TRBJ1-4	TRBV9	few	ASSGQGELF
TRBD1	TRBJ2-3	TRBV7-7	few	ASSPRPQGANTDTQY
.	TRBJ2-1	TRBV7-9	many	ASSFFLASSNEQF
.	TRBJ1-2	TRBV15	few	ATSRDQTSGYGYT
.	TRBJ1-1	TRBV12-3/TRBV12-4	.	ASSLTGREAF
.	TRBJ1-2	TRBV5-1	.	ASSLGLDRHSARYGYT
.	TRBJ2-3	TRBV29-1	few	SVQPSDTDTQY
TRBD1	TRBJ2-5	TRBV2	.	ASNRGHQETQY
TRBD1	TRBJ1-2	TRBV7-9	many	ASSFGQGDYGYT
TRBD1	TRBJ2-5	TRBV4-3	.	ASSQSGTGFETQY
TRBD2	TRBJ2-7	TRBV6-5	few	ASSYSNLGGTYEQY
.	TRBJ1-5	TRBV9	few	ASSVGANSNQPQH
.	TRBJ1-2	TRBV12-3/TRBV12-4	few	ASRPDSLGYT
.	TRBJ1-5	TRBV3-1	.	ASSQDMNQPQH
TRBD1	TRBJ2-5	TRBV7-3	few	ASSLTGGVSETQY
TRBD2	TRBJ2-3	TRBV12-3/TRBV12-4	.	ASSLAGLASDTQY
TRBD1	TRBJ1-3	TRBV4-3	.	ASSQEGGDSRLSGNTIY
.	TRBJ2-5	TRBV25-1	few	ASSEYRRVTQY
.	TRBJ2-7	TRBV4-3	.	ASSQEGRNKQY
.	TRBJ2-3	TRBV4-1	.	ASSHGGGTDTQY
.	TRBJ1-4	TRBV5-1	.	ASSVSGATNEKLF
.	TRBJ2-5	TRBV15	few	ATRRPGVETQY
.	TRBJ2-3	TRBV5-1	few	ASSLEDGSTDTQY
.	TRBJ1-1	TRBV7-3	.	ASRRQKNTEAF
TRBD2	TRBJ2-1	TRBV7-2	many	ASSFYGASGGRNEQF
.	TRBJ2-2	TRBV20-1	.	SARDLAQPNTGELF
.	TRBJ2-3	TRBV18	.	ASSPELADTQY
TRBD2	TRBJ2-1	TRBV14	many	ASSQTSGSSYNEQF
TRBD1	TRBJ1-5	TRBV20-1	.	SARPGTDNQPQH
.	TRBJ2-1	TRBV7-2	.	ASSFFVYNEQF
.	TRBJ2-7	TRBV6-5	.	ASRFSGHPYEQY
.	TRBJ2-1	TRBV18	few	ASSPPERDAYNEQF
.	TRBJ1-1	TRBV6-6	.	ASRDEGITEAF
TRBD1	TRBJ1-1	TRBV6-2/TRBV6-3	.	ASRSGTGAKTEAF
.	TRBJ2-5	TRBV5-1	.	ASSLDRPETQY
.	TRBJ1-6	TRBV5-1	.	ASSSGGYRNSPLH
.	TRBJ1-1	TRBV30	few	AWAHVNTEAF
TRBD1	TRBJ2-3	TRBV7-3	.	ASSLQGAGTDTQY
.	TRBJ2-5	TRBV7-8	.	ASSALGSRGETQY
.	TRBJ1-1	TRBV11-2	.	ASRSEGRQAF
.	TRBJ2-7	TRBV4-1	.	ASSQDAGAGPAYEQY
.	TRBJ1-1	TRBV5-5	few	ASSLAGTPIEAF
.	TRBJ1-5	TRBV2	.	ASRGDRPGGQPQH
TRBD2	TRBJ2-5	TRBV7-2	.	ASSLATSGGSKTQY
.	TRBJ1-6	TRBV18	few	ASSRNEQTSPLH
.	TRBJ1-3	TRBV5-1	many	ASSLIDGGNTIY
.	TRBJ2-7	TRBV14	few	ASSLASRLREQY
.	TRBJ1-2	TRBV6-5	few	ASSYYQGSTSNYGYT